The 5 T cell receptor beta chains presented below share a single source sample, sequenced in a study of blood T cells in healthy people across ages. It was with a sample-barcoded 5' primer and a J-beta primer mix that a second PCR of roughly 7 to 11 cycles was run. TCRdb re-called the 5' RACE reads through MiXCR, storing one row per CDR3 protein. The table lists about 1,400,000 distinct CDR3 sequences, roughly 40% of them singletons, with 7.9% in the top ten. Sequencing used blood. These receptors originate from a woman between 18 and 29 years old in good health.

This chain connects TRBV6-2 or TRBV6-3 to TRBJ2-5; TRBD2 is a possible D gene (6 bases). The germline V gene encodes CDR1 MNHEY and CDR2 SVGEGT. V gave up 4 bases and J gave up 11 bases, with 23 bases separating them. This CDR3 has 15 residues. The CDR3 here is CASSWAGISYNEQYF. The CDR3 region has the DNA TGTGCCAGCAGTTGGGCGGGAATCTCCTACAATGAGCAGTACTTC.

This clonotype was detected a few times. V usage is TRBV5-1 and J usage is TRBJ2-3; D unclear. The CDR3 is 15 residues long. Germline loops: CDR1 SGHRS, CDR2 YFSETQ. V lost 0 bases and J lost 1, with 9 bases in between. This chain's CDR3 is CASSLEQPRTDTQYF. Written as DNA, the CDR3 is TGCGCCAGCAGCTTGGAACAACCGCGCACAGATACGCAGTATTTT.

The rearrangement joins TRBV18 to TRBJ2-1, with D unresolved. CDR3 length: 15 residues. The germline gives CDR1 KGHSH, CDR2 LQKENI. The ends were cut back, 3 bases at V and 6 bases at J, with 15 bases in the middle. CDR3 region: CASSPSRNYRNEQFF. The CDR3 nucleotides read TGTGCCAGCTCACCGTCGAGGAATTACCGCAATGAGCAGTTCTTC.

V is TRBV2 and J is TRBJ1-6; possible D gene TRBD1, 6 bases. The CDR3 is 14 amino acids. Germline V gene sequence: CDR1 SNHLY, CDR2 FYNNEI. Trimming took off 3 bases at V and 10 bases at J, with 13 bases between the two ends. CDR3 region: CASSELRGDSPLHF. CDR3 nucleotide sequence: TGTGCCAGCAGTGAGTTGAGGGGGGACTCACCCCTCCACTTT.

V is TRBV4-2 and J is TRBJ2-1; 8 bases are a match to TRBD2. V dropped 0 bases and J dropped 6; count of bases not matched to a gene: 7. CDR3 length equals 16 residues. CDR1 and CDR2 from the germline V gene are LGHNA and YNFKEQ. CDR3 sequence: CASSQETGGGFNEQFF. CDR3 coding DNA: TGTGCCAGCAGCCAAGAAACGGGAGGGGGGTTCAATGAGCAGTTCTTC.